The next 26 T cell receptor beta chains were all read from a single sample in a study of cytomegalovirus exposure and HLA in healthy donors (dated by TCRdb to about 2017). The library was generated by the immunoSEQ multiplex PCR assay. A mixture of 60 forward primers for TCR Vbeta segments and 13 reverse primers for TCR Jbeta segments was used in the multiplex PCR. This is the immuneACCESS table as TCRdb keeps it, with only in-frame sequences that have V and J called. A part of the clones is gone; compared with another copy, unresolved V genes explain less than half, and the rest is unexplained. In all, the sample holds roughly 200,000 clones, and roughly four fifths of those were seen once. The ten largest clonotypes hold under 2% of the sample. The specimen was PBMCs. The receptors originated from a man aged 25 to 40 in good health and CMV-seronegative.

V usage is TRBV5-8 and J usage is TRBJ1-5; TRBD1 agrees at 10 bases. V was pared by 0 bases and J by 6 bases, with 3 bases of the junction left unmatched. CDR3 length: 15 residues. Germline V gives CDR1 SGHTS, CDR2 YDEGEE. The CDR3 DNA follows: TGTGCCAGCAGCTTGGGACAGGGGGCCGGTCAGCCCCAGCATTTT. Protein: CASSLGQGAGQPQHF.

V is TRBV7-3 and J is TRBJ2-1; 15 nucleotides match TRBD2. Germline V lookup: CDR1 SGHTA, CDR2 FQGTGA. This CDR3 region has 18 residues. V was pared by 2 bases and J by 6 bases, with 8 bases of the junction left unmatched. The CDR3 DNA sequence: TGTGCCAGCAGCTTAGGGGGGGGACTAGCGGGAGGTACCAATGAGCAGTTCTTC. Protein product: CASSLGGGLAGGTNEQFF.

CDR3 DNA sequence: TGTGCCAGCAGCCACACCGGAGGAACTATTAGATCCTACGAGCAGTACTTC. It codes for CASSHTGGTIRSYEQYF. The rearrangement uses TRBV27 and TRBJ2-7; D may be TRBD2 (5 bases). Germline V gives CDR1 MNHEY, CDR2 SMNVEV (reference sequence). The length of the CDR3 is 17 residues. Trimming left V 6 bases short and J 1 base short, with 22 bases between.

V gene TRBV7-9 combines with J gene TRBJ2-3, with D uncertain. V lost 1 base, J lost 0 bases, and 5 bases lay in between. Germline loops: CDR1 SEHNR, CDR2 FQNEAQ (reference sequence). The length of the CDR3 is 14 residues. The DNA for the CDR3 is TGTGCCAGCAGCTTAGGCGTCAGCACAGATACGCAGTATTTT. Translating gives CASSLGVSTDTQYF.

The gene calls are TRBV7-3 and TRBJ2-3; TRBD1 matches 7 bases. Per germline, CDR1 SGHTA and CDR2 FQGTGA. This CDR3 region has 20 residues. The trim removed 4 bases at V and 5 bases at J, leaving 24 bases unmatched. The CDR3 is CASSSKGGVRDTSPRDTQYF. CDR3 nucleotide sequence: TGTGCCAGCAGCTCCAAAGGGGGCGTCCGGGACACATCCCCCAGAGATACGCAGTATTTT.

The count of this clone is one. The CDR3 spells CASSPHRGDTQYF. The CDR3, as DNA: TGCGCCAGCAGCCCTCACAGGGGAGATACGCAGTATTTT. The chain uses TRBV4-1 and TRBJ2-3, with 7 bases identical to TRBD1. The V gene's germline CDR1 is MGHRA and CDR2 YSYEKL. V shed 4 bases, J shed 5 bases, and the junction held 3 bases outside the gene matches. The CDR3 sequence is 13 residues long.

This sequence joins TRBV2 and TRBJ2-1, with D possibly TRBD2 on 6 matching bases. The CDR3 loop spans 16 amino acids. The germline V gene encodes CDR1 SNHLY and CDR2 FYNNEI. The germline V and J ends were trimmed by 7 bases and 2 bases, with 18 bases remaining between them. DNA of the CDR3: TGTGCCAGCAAGCCGACCATGGGACTTGCCTACAATGAGCAGTTCTTC. It is translated as CASKPTMGLAYNEQFF.

The V call is TRBV30, the J call TRBJ1-2; 7 bases map to TRBD1. After removal of 2 bases from V and 2 bases from J, the junction contained 5 bases not matched to a gene. Germline CDR1 GTSNPN, CDR2 SVGIG (reference sequence). The CDR3 is 14 residues long. CDR3 DNA: TGTGCCTGGAGTAGGGGGACAGACAACTATGGCTACACCTTC. It translates to CAWSRGTDNYGYTF.

The chain has TRBV2 and TRBJ2-7; possibly TRBD2 for D (5 bases). The germline V and J ends were trimmed by 7 bases and 1 base, with 8 bases remaining between them. The CDR3 length is 12 residues. Germline V lookup: CDR1 SNHLY, CDR2 FYNNEI. The CDR3 coding sequence is TGTGCCAGCATCGGGAAATCCTACGAGCAGTACTTC. This translates into CASIGKSYEQYF. The complete variable domain, with remaining parts taken from reference TRBV2 and TRBJ2-7, reads EPEVTQTPSHQVTQMGQEVILRCVPISNHLYFYWYRQILGQKVEFLVSFYNNEISEKSEIFDDQFSVERPDGSNFTLKIRSTKLEDSAMYFCASIGKSYEQYFGPGTRLTVT.

J is TRBJ2-5 and V is TRBV5-8; 7 nucleotides align to TRBD2. This CDR3 spans 15 amino acids. CDR1 and CDR2 (germline): SGHTS, YDEGEE. The V segment lost 4 bases and the J segment 2 bases; nucleotides outside the gene matches: 8. The CDR3 nucleotides are TGTGCCAGCAGCGCGGGGGACGGAGGACAAGAGACCCAGTACTTC. Its translation is CASSAGDGGQETQYF.

The genes are TRBV6-5 and TRBJ1-2; a possible D gene is TRBD1 (5 bases). The V gene's germline CDR1 is MNHEY and CDR2 SVGAGI. The CDR3 is 16 amino acids. V lost 0 bases and J 6 bases, leaving 17 bases between the germline ends. The CDR3 is CASSYSGAVSTHGYTF. CDR3 sequence (DNA): TGTGCCAGCAGTTACTCTGGGGCAGTCTCTACTCATGGCTACACCTTC.

The rearrangement uses TRBV27 and TRBJ2-3, with 14 positions matching TRBD2. CDR1 is MNHEY and CDR2 is SMNVEV in the germline V gene (reference sequence). V trimming: 9 bases; J trimming: 4 bases; junction bases outside the gene matches: 6. There are 15 residues in the CDR3. The DNA of the CDR3 is TGTGCCAGTGTCGGACTAGCGGGAGGTTCAGATACGCAGTATTTT. It translates to CASVGLAGGSDTQYF.

The J gene is TRBJ1-6, the V gene TRBV14, with D unresolved. This CDR3 contains 15 residues. Germline CDR1 is SGHDN and CDR2 is FVKESK. The V and J ends lost 0 bases and 6 bases respectively, with 9 bases between them. The CDR3 protein is CASSQDGGFNSPLHF. The CDR3 coding sequence is TGTGCCAGCAGCCAAGATGGAGGGTTTAATTCACCCCTCCACTTT.

The rearrangement links TRBV9 to TRBJ2-3, with 9 bases matching TRBD2. Germline loops: CDR1 SGDLS, CDR2 YYNGEE. Trimming took 0 bases from V and 5 from J; bases not matched to a gene: 10. The CDR3 contains 17 residues. The CDR3 bases are TGTGCCAGCAGCGTAGGTATCGGCGGGAGGGCCGGAGATACGCAGTATTTT. It translates to CASSVGIGGRAGDTQYF.

The chain has TRBV19 and TRBJ1-1; D is ambiguous. The CDR3 runs 17 residues. Germline lookup yields CDR1 LNHDA and CDR2 SQIVND (reference sequence). Trimming removed 8 bases from V and 1 base from J, with 23 bases in between. CDR3 sequence reads: CASGPPEYRTRNTEAFF. The DNA of the CDR3 is TGTGCCAGTGGCCCTCCGGAATACAGAACAAGGAACACTGAAGCTTTCTTT.

This clone was detected once. The chain uses TRBV29-1 and TRBJ1-2; TRBD1 agrees at 10 bases. Per germline, CDR1 SQVTM and CDR2 ANQGSEA. V was clipped by 7 bases and J by 2 bases; unmatched bases: 4. The length of the CDR3 is 13 residues. The CDR3 bases are TGCAGCGGGGGGACAGGGGCGAACTATGGCTACACCTTC. It codes for CSGGTGANYGYTF.

The chain couples TRBV7-6 to TRBJ2-7, with TRBD1 matching 8 bases. The CDR3 contains 15 residues. Germline values: CDR1 SGHVS, CDR2 FNYEAQ. With 4 bases clipped from V and 0 bases from J, the junction kept 5 bases outside the gene matches. CDR3 in DNA: TGTGCCAGCAGCTCCGGGACAGGCAGCTCCTACGAGCAGTACTTC. It translates to CASSSGTGSSYEQYF.

With respect to this clone: Other DNA sequences within the sample encode an identical CDR3. The rearrangement uses TRBV18 and TRBJ1-1; TRBD1 matches 8 bases. Germline loops: CDR1 KGHSH, CDR2 LQKENI. This CDR3 is built from 14 residues. V lost 2 bases and J lost 1; bases outside the gene matches: 0. CDR3 sequence (DNA): TGTGCCAGCTCACCAGGACAGGGGAACACTGAAGCTTTCTTT. Protein: CASSPGQGNTEAFF.

The V gene is TRBV19, the J gene TRBJ2-3; 9 nucleotides line up with TRBD2. The CDR3 extends over 13 amino acids. Germline CDR1 is LNHDA and CDR2 is SQIVND (reference sequence). The CDR3 DNA reads TGTGTATCCAGCGGGAGGTTAACAGATACGCAGTATTTT. It yields the protein CVSSGRLTDTQYF.

V and J are TRBV6-1 and TRBJ2-7, with D uncertain. CDR3 length: 12 residues. With 5 bases removed from V and 5 bases from J, the gap between germline ends came to 10 bases. Germline V gene lookup returns CDR1 MNHNS and CDR2 SASEGT. For the CDR3, the DNA is TGTGCCAGCAGTATAAGAGAAAACGAGCAGTACTTC. This gives the protein CASSIRENEQYF.

The sample holds a few counts of this clone. The chain is built from TRBV11-3 and TRBJ1-1; D may be TRBD1 (6 bases). The CDR3 has 14 residues. CDR1 is SGHNT, CDR2 YENEEA, per germline. The germline V and J ends were trimmed by 5 bases and 7 bases, with 17 bases remaining between them. The CDR3 nucleotides read TGTGCCAGCAGCGATGAGGGGGGGATAAGTGAAGCTTTCTTT. Protein product: CASSDEGGISEAFF. Complete variable domain (other parts from reference TRBV11-3 and TRBJ1-1): EAGVVQSPRYKIIEKKQPVAFWCNPISGHNTLYWYLQNLGQGPELLIRYENEEAVDDSQLPKDRFSAERLKGVDSTLKIQPAELGDSAVYLCASSDEGGISEAFFGQGTRLTVV.

This clone has a single count. This chain uses TRBV19 with TRBJ2-7, with TRBD2 identical over 8 bases. J lost 7 bases, V lost 7 bases, and 9 bases had no gene match. Germline V gives CDR1 LNHDA, CDR2 SQIVND (reference sequence). The CDR3 consists of 13 residues. CDR3 sequence: CASTDGRAREQYF. In DNA, the CDR3 is TGTGCCAGTACGGACGGGAGGGCCCGGGAGCAGTACTTC.

This clone showed up just once. This chain connects TRBV11-2 to TRBJ2-3, with TRBD1 as a possible D gene (5 bases). Trimming removed 5 bases at V and 10 bases at J, with 13 bases between. The CDR3 is 12 amino acids. CDR1 is SGHAT and CDR2 is FQNNGV in the germline V gene. DNA of the CDR3: TGTGCCAGCAGCCCGGGCCTAGGGGCGCAGTATTTT. As protein: CASSPGLGAQYF.

The CDR3 nucleotides are TGTGCCATCAGTGGGGGACTAGATGAGGGCGAGCAGTACTTC. Its translation is CAISGGLDEGEQYF. The chain combines TRBV10-3 with TRBJ2-7; 8 bases are a match to TRBD2. In germline, CDR1 is ENHRY, CDR2 SYGVKD. After removal of 4 bases from V and 6 bases from J, the junction contained 8 bases not matched to a gene. This CDR3 has 14 amino acids.

The chain employs TRBV28 and TRBJ2-7; 12 bases line up with TRBD1. Germline V lookup: CDR1 MDHEN, CDR2 SYDVKM. V gave up 6 bases and J gave up 3 bases; unmatched junction bases: 15. CDR3 length equals 18 residues. The CDR3 here is CASSTGTGGVMYVYEQYF. CDR3 coding DNA: TGTGCCAGCAGCACCGGGACAGGGGGCGTCATGTATGTCTACGAGCAGTACTTC.

This chain links TRBV18 with TRBJ2-7, with D possibly being TRBD2 (6 bases). The CDR3 has 14 residues. Trimming left V 6 bases short and J 2 bases short, with 14 bases between. Germline CDR1 reads KGHSH; CDR2 reads LQKENI. DNA for the CDR3: TGTGCCAGCTCTCCCGGGACTTCTACCTACGAGCAGTACTTC. Translation: CASSPGTSTYEQYF.